Below are 26 T cell receptor beta chains sequenced from a single sample in a study of CD8 T cells in ankylosing spondylitis. Study findings and constraints: For ankylosing spondylitis blood, a TCR beta motif of under 10 highly homologous variants appeared characteristic.

Their antigen targets remain unknown. TCRdb processed the 5' RACE reads anew with MiXCR; each CDR3 protein has one entry. This table has some 700,000 distinct CDR3 sequences, about 20% appearing once. Sequenced sample: blood, either unsorted or a sorted T cell fraction (not recorded which). These TCRs come from a male donor with ankylosing spondylitis.

This clonotype was picked up a small number of times. The CDR3 sequence is CATSDPLANVLTF. CDR3 in DNA: TGTGCCACCAGTGACCCCCTGGCCAACGTCCTGACTTTC. The rearrangement links TRBV24-1 to TRBJ2-6; no firm D call. Trimming took off 4 bases at V and 6 bases at J, with 6 bases between the two ends. Germline V gene lookup returns CDR1 KGHDR and CDR2 SFDVKD. This CDR3 contains 13 residues.

This clonotype was picked up a small number of times. CDR3 sequence: CSASTVNEQFF. CDR3 coding DNA: TGCAGTGCCTCGACTGTAAATGAGCAGTTCTTC. The rearrangement joins TRBV20-1 to TRBJ2-1; no reliable D call. This CDR3 comprises 11 residues. Per germline, CDR1 DFQATT and CDR2 SNEGSKA (reference sequence). V dropped 6 bases and J dropped 7 bases, with 10 bases sitting between them.

V and J are TRBV9 and TRBJ1-1; possibly TRBD1 for D (5 bases). The CDR3 runs to 14 residues. The V and J ends lost 2 bases and 3 bases respectively, with 11 bases between them. Germline values: CDR1 SGDLS, CDR2 YYNGEE. For the CDR3, the DNA is TGTGCCAGCAGCGTCCGGGGGTTCGACACTGAAGCTTTCTTT. This codes for CASSVRGFDTEAFF.

The rearrangement joins TRBV20-1 to TRBJ2-5; TRBD2 matches 13 bases. The CDR3 covers 15 residues. J lost 7 bases, V lost 5 bases, and 10 bases had no gene match. Germline V gives CDR1 DFQATT, CDR2 SNEGSKA (reference sequence). The CDR3 region is CSASHGTSGEGTQYF. The CDR3 DNA follows: TGCAGTGCTTCCCACGGGACTAGCGGGGAGGGGACCCAGTACTTC.

This chain connects TRBV7-8 to TRBJ2-3; possibly TRBD2 for D (6 bases). CDR3 size: 16 residues. Per the germline V gene, CDR1 is SGHVS and CDR2 is FQNEAQ. V gave up 6 bases and J gave up 1 base, with 17 bases separating them. The CDR3 sequence: CASSPPLREGTDTQYF. The CDR3, as DNA: TGTGCCAGCAGTCCCCCGCTGAGGGAGGGCACAGATACGCAGTATTTT.

This clonotype was counted a few times. The chain combines TRBV5-5 with TRBJ2-1, with a weak D call TRBD1 (5 bases). CDR1 and CDR2 (germline): SGHKS, YYEKEE (reference sequence). Deletions cut 5 bases from V and 7 bases from J, with 19 bases between. The CDR3 covers 15 residues. CDR3 loop: CASRKGESVGNEQFF. DNA for the CDR3: TGTGCCAGCAGGAAAGGGGAATCGGTAGGTAATGAGCAGTTCTTC. The entire variable domain, with the rest obtained from reference TRBV5-5 and TRBJ2-1, is as follows: DAGVTQSPTHLIKTRGQQVTLRCSPISGHKSVSWYQQVLGQGPQFIFQYYEKEERGRGNFPDRFSARQFPNYSSELNVNALLLGDSALYLCASRKGESVGNEQFFGPGTRLTVL.

This clonotype was detected only a few times. V and J are TRBV12-3 or TRBV12-4 and TRBJ1-3; D is unclear. V was clipped by 3 bases and J by 7 bases, with 16 bases between them. This CDR3 is 15 amino acids long. CDR3 loop: CASSLLFSKENTIYF. DNA of the CDR3: TGTGCCAGCAGTTTGTTATTTTCGAAGGAGAACACCATATATTTT.

This clonotype has a count of ten or more. The genes are TRBV5-6 and TRBJ2-5; TRBD2 might be the D (6 bases). V lost 2 bases to trimming and J lost 2 bases, with 13 bases between them. The V gene's germline CDR1 is SGHDT and CDR2 YYEEEE. The CDR3 has 15 amino acids. Here the CDR3 DNA reads TGTGCCAGCAGCTTAGGCGGGGCCCCTCAAGAGACCCAGTACTTC. The encoded protein is CASSLGGAPQETQYF.

The V gene is TRBV25-1, the J gene TRBJ2-5, with D perhaps matching TRBD1 or TRBD2 (5 bases each). Looked up from germline, CDR1 is MGHDK and CDR2 is SYGVNS. This CDR3 region has 13 residues. The V gene lost 4 bases and the J gene lost 7 bases, with 13 bases spanning the gap. CDR3 DNA sequence: TGTGCCAGCAGTGGCAGCTCTGGGGGGACCCAGTACTTC. Protein product: CASSGSSGGTQYF.

The chain recombines TRBV20-1 with TRBJ2-7, with D possibly being TRBD1 (6 bases). In germline, CDR1 is DFQATT, CDR2 SNEGSKA (reference sequence). V lost 5 bases to trimming and J lost 3 bases, with 11 bases between them. The CDR3 runs to 12 residues. DNA for the CDR3: TGCAGTGCTGGGACACCTCTCTACGAGCAGTACTTC. It is translated as CSAGTPLYEQYF.

This clonotype was seen a few times. This chain joins TRBV5-1 and TRBJ2-1; 8 positions agree with TRBD2. CDR1 SGHRS and CDR2 YFSETQ come from the germline V gene. V shed 4 bases, J shed 2 bases, and the junction held 5 bases outside the gene matches. The CDR3 extends over 15 amino acids. CDR3 bases: TGCGCCAGCAGCGAGGAGCGGGGGACCTACAATGAGCAGTTCTTC. Translation: CASSEERGTYNEQFF.

Only a few counts were recorded for this clonotype. The rearrangement links TRBV15 to TRBJ1-6, with D tentatively TRBD1 (6 bases). CDR1 LNHNV and CDR2 YYDKDF come from the germline V gene (reference sequence). The CDR3 contains 13 residues. V lost 0 bases, J lost 14 bases, and 11 bases lay in between. CDR3 coding DNA: TGTGCCACCAGCAGAGATCAGGGGACCACCCTCCACTTT. It specifies CATSRDQGTTLHF.

This clonotype was found a few times. The J gene is TRBJ2-7, the V gene TRBV7-3; D tentatively fits TRBD1 or TRBD2 (6 bases each). Germline V lookup: CDR1 SGHTA, CDR2 FQGTGA. With 5 bases removed from V and 3 bases from J, the gap between germline ends came to 11 bases. This CDR3 is 13 amino acids long. The CDR3 protein is CASSRGGNYEQYF. The DNA of the CDR3 is TGTGCCAGCAGCCGAGGGGGGAACTACGAGCAGTACTTC.

This clonotype turned up a few times. The chain carries TRBV11-2 and TRBJ2-3; D possibly corresponds to TRBD2 (5 bases). In germline, CDR1 is SGHAT, CDR2 FQNNGV. Trimming took off 6 bases at V and 0 bases at J, with 19 bases between the two ends. This CDR3 comprises 17 residues. The CDR3 DNA is TGTGCCAGCAGTCTGGGGAGCGGACCTCCTAGCACAGATACGCAGTATTTT. Its translation: CASSLGSGPPSTDTQYF.

The V call is TRBV29-1, the J call TRBJ2-7; 10 bases agree with TRBD2. This CDR3 has 14 amino acids. Germline V gene lookup returns CDR1 SQVTM and CDR2 ANQGSEA. J was trimmed by 7 bases and V by 3 bases; bases with no gene match: 9. The CDR3, as DNA: TGCAGCGTTGACCGGCTAGCGGGGGCGGGAGAGCAGTACTTC. Translating it yields CSVDRLAGAGEQYF.

This clonotype was seen a few times. V and J are TRBV2 and TRBJ1-1, with a tentative D call TRBD1 (5 bases). Germline V gene sequence: CDR1 SNHLY, CDR2 FYNNEI. The CDR3 consists of 16 residues. The V gene lost 3 bases and the J gene lost 1 base, with 15 bases spanning the gap. The CDR3 here is CASSDEVREGNTEAFF. As DNA, the CDR3 is TGTGCCAGCAGTGACGAAGTCAGGGAAGGGAACACTGAAGCTTTCTTT. The full variable domain, with the rest looked up from reference TRBV2 and TRBJ1-1, is EPEVTQTPSHQVTQMGQEVILRCVPISNHLYFYWYRQILGQKVEFLVSFYNNEISEKSEIFDDQFSVERPDGSNFTLKIRSTKLEDSAMYFCASSDEVREGNTEAFFGQGTRLTVV.

The rearrangement joins TRBV5-1 to TRBJ2-3; TRBD2 aligns across 13 bases. Germline trimming cut 4 bases from V and 6 bases from J; bases unmatched to any gene: 5. Per the germline V gene, CDR1 is SGHRS and CDR2 is YFSETQ. The CDR3 runs to 15 residues. The CDR3 spells CASSHGTSGDDTQYF. In nucleotides, the CDR3 is TGCGCCAGCAGCCACGGGACTAGCGGGGACGATACGCAGTATTTT.

The chain combines TRBV5-1 with TRBJ2-7; TRBD2 aligns across 7 bases. Germline lookup yields CDR1 SGHRS and CDR2 YFSETQ. The CDR3 consists of 15 residues. Trimming cost V 0 bases and J 3 bases; bases outside gene matches: 6. CDR3 bases: TGCGCCAGCAGCTTGGTAGTCGGGAGGATCTACGAGCAGTACTTC. Its translation: CASSLVVGRIYEQYF. Full variable domain (remainder filled in from reference TRBV5-1 and TRBJ2-7): KAGVTQTPRYLIKTRGQQVTLSCSPISGHRSVSWYQQTPGQGLQFLFEYFSETQRNKGNFPGRFSGRQFSNSRSEMNVSTLELGDSALYLCASSLVVGRIYEQYFGPGTRLTVT.

This clonotype was counted only a few times. The V and J genes are TRBV5-1 and TRBJ2-3, with 10 bases aligning to TRBD2. V shed 4 bases, J shed 2 bases, and the junction held 10 bases outside the gene matches. The germline CDR1 and CDR2 sequences are SGHRS and YFSETQ. The CDR3 has 17 residues. The CDR3 DNA reads TGCGCCAGCAGCGCCGGGACTAGCGAGTTCGACACAGATACGCAGTATTTT. This sequence encodes CASSAGTSEFDTDTQYF.

This clonotype was counted at least ten times. The genes are TRBV10-3 and TRBJ2-1, with D unclear. The germline V gene has CDR1 ENHRY and CDR2 SYGVKD. The V gene lost 7 bases and the J gene lost 0 bases, with 13 bases spanning the gap. CDR3 length: 15 amino acids. The CDR3, as DNA: TGTGCCATCATGGTGGAGTCGGGCTCCTACAATGAGCAGTTCTTC. Its translation: CAIMVESGSYNEQFF.

The V call is TRBV9, the J call TRBJ2-6, with a possible D match to TRBD1 (6 bases). CDR1 and CDR2 (germline): SGDLS, YYNGEE. The CDR3 extends over 18 amino acids. V gave up 3 bases and J gave up 0 bases, with 16 bases separating them. CDR3 protein: CASSARDTGGSGANVLTF. In DNA form, the CDR3 reads TGTGCCAGCAGCGCTAGGGACACTGGAGGCTCTGGGGCCAACGTCCTGACTTTC.

V is TRBV7-9 and J is TRBJ2-1; tentatively, D is TRBD2 (5 bases). Trimming removed 5 bases at V and 7 bases at J, with 12 bases between. CDR1 and CDR2 from the germline V gene are SEHNR and FQNEAQ (reference sequence). The CDR3 sequence is 13 residues long. The CDR3 sequence: CASSGITGNEQFF. In DNA form, the CDR3 reads TGTGCCAGCAGCGGGATAACGGGAAATGAGCAGTTCTTC.

This clonotype was seen more than once but under ten times. The CDR3 nucleotides read TGCGCCAGCAGCCAAGAGGAAGGTAGCGGGACTTACACCGGGGAGCTGTTTTTT. Translated: CASSQEEGSGTYTGELFF. The V and J genes are TRBV4-1 and TRBJ2-2; 8 bases are a match to TRBD2. Germline CDR1 MGHRA, CDR2 YSYEKL. J gave up 3 bases and V 0 bases, and 9 bases lay outside the gene matches. The CDR3 sequence is 18 residues long.

This clonotype has more than one count but fewer than ten. The V gene is TRBV27, the J gene TRBJ2-2; D gene ambiguous. CDR1 is MNHEY and CDR2 is SMNVEV in the germline V gene (reference sequence). V lost 3 bases and J lost 0, with 11 bases in between. CDR3 length equals 16 residues. DNA of the CDR3: TGTGCCAGCAGTTTCAGTGGACCCACGAACACCGGGGAGCTGTTTTTT. This translates into CASSFSGPTNTGELFF.

V usage is TRBV5-5 and J usage is TRBJ2-3, with TRBD2 identical over 16 bases. Per the germline V gene, CDR1 is SGHKS and CDR2 is YYEKEE (reference sequence). The ends lost 3 bases at V and 0 bases at J; junction bases unmatched: 4. The CDR3 runs 18 residues. CDR3 region: CASSSGTSGGASTDTQYF. Here the CDR3 DNA reads TGTGCCAGCAGCTCCGGGACTAGCGGGGGGGCTAGCACAGATACGCAGTATTTT.

Many counts were recorded for this clonotype. The rearrangement joins TRBV12-3 or TRBV12-4 to TRBJ2-3; D call uncertain. This CDR3 spans 12 amino acids. V shed 6 bases and J shed 5 bases, with 9 bases lying between them. The CDR3 sequence is CASRSLGDTQYF. The CDR3 coding sequence is TGTGCCAGCAGAAGTCTGGGAGATACGCAGTATTTT.